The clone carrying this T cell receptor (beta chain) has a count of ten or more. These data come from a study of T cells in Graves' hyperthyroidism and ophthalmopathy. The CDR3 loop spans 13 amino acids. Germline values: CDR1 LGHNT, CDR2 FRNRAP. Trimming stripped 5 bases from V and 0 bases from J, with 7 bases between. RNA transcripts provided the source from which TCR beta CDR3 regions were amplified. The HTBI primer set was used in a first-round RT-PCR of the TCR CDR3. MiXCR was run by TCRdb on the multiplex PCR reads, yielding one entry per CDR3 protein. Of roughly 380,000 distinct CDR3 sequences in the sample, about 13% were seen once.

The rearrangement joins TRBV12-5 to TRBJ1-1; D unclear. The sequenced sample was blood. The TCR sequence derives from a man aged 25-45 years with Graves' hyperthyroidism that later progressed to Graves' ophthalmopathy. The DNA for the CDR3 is TGTGCTAGTGGTGGCCCGGTGAACACTGAAGCTTTCTTT. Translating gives CASGGPVNTEAFF.